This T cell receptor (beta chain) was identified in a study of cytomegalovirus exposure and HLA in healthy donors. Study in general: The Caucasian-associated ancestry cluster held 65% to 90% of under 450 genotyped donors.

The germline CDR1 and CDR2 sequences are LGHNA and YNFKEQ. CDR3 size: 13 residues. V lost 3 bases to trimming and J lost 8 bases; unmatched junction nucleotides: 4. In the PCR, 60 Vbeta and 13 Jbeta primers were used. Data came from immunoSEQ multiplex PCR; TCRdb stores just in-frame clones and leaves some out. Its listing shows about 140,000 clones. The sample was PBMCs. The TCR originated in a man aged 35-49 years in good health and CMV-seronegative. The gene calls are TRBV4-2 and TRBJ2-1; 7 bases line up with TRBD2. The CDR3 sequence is CASSQTSSDEQFF. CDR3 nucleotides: TGTGCCAGCAGCCAGACTAGCAGCGATGAGCAGTTCTTC.